This T cell receptor (beta chain) was found in a study of blood T cells in healthy people across ages. Primers used in a second PCR of roughly 7 to 11 cycles were a sample-barcoded 5' primer and a J-beta primer mix. TCRdb re-called the 5' RACE reads with MiXCR, one entry per CDR3 protein. The sample shows approximately 800,000 distinct CDR3 sequences, roughly 50% of them seen only once. V lost 7 bases and J 2 bases, leaving 7 bases between the germline ends. Germline V gene lookup returns CDR1 SGHTA and CDR2 FQGNSA. The CDR3 covers 12 residues. The clonotype comes from a man between 35 and 55 years old in good health. The source material was blood. This chain links TRBV7-2 with TRBJ2-3, with D unclear. CDR3 protein: CASNPTTDTQYF. The CDR3 DNA follows: TGTGCCAGCAATCCAACCACAGATACGCAGTATTTT.